This TCR beta chain was profiled in a study of blood T cell repertoires in COVID-19. Study background: Nucleic acid was either cDNA or gDNA, and it came from T cells, B-cell-depleted T cells, or PBMCs.

Sequencing used immunoSEQ multiplex PCR; TCRdb keeps in-frame clones, though not all of them. The sample records 250,000 to 350,000 clones, around 85% being singletons. Trimming at V came to 6 bases and at J to 7 bases, leaving 12 bases not matched to a gene. CDR3 length: 14 amino acids. Germline loops: CDR1 SGHRS, CDR2 YFSETQ. The count of this clone is one. The chain employs TRBV5-1 and TRBJ2-7, with 8 nucleotides matching TRBD2. The sequence was obtained from a human donor with COVID-19, enrolled during active disease. The donor label of this sample is uncertain. Sample: peripheral blood. The CDR3 is CASKEGGRPGEQYF. The CDR3 DNA reads TGCGCCAGCAAGGAGGGCGGGAGGCCGGGGGAGCAGTACTTC.